The T cell receptor (beta chain) described here comes from a study of beta chain features in type 1 diabetes. V was pared by 2 bases and J by 7 bases, with 21 bases between. The CDR3 loop spans 16 amino acids. The germline V gene has CDR1 SGHTA and CDR2 FQGNSA. This clone was seen a handful of times. Its target is not known. Regarding the study as a whole: When Type 1 diabetes patients were examined, their TCRB CDR3s proved moderately but significantly shorter in all four CD4+ subsets.

Reverse transcribing all isolated RNA meant expressed TCRB transcripts were sequenced. Method: immunoSEQ multiplex PCR; TCRdb's copy keeps in-frame clones and lacks some. Of about 340,000 clones detected, approximately 10% appear once; the ten largest clones hold 0.95% to 1.1%. The source material was central memory CD4+ T cells from blood. The genes are TRBV7-2 and TRBJ2-7, with D possibly matching TRBD1 (5 bases). This clonotype was sampled from a young man with type 1 diabetes. This CDR3 reads CASSLMAGMQHMEQYF. The CDR3 nucleotides read TGTGCCAGCAGCTTAATGGCAGGGATGCAACACATGGAGCAGTACTTC.